Listed below are T cell receptor beta chains from one sample, sequenced in a study of blood T cell repertoires in COVID-19. Produced via immunoSEQ multiplex PCR; TCRdb's table is partial and in-frame only. The data hold approximately 140,000 clones, with around 82% observed a single time. Sequenced material: peripheral blood. These receptor sequences come from a man in his 60s with acute or convalescent COVID-19. Each CDR3 is given with its conserved first and last residue. The D gene is left open where the match is weak. Size is stated for part of the rows, as once, few or many counts, or as a class when the clone is expanded.

TRBD1,TRBJ2-2,-,TRBV9,CASSEGAANRIGELFF,TGTGCCAGCAGCGAGGGGGCGGCGAATAGGATCGGGGAGCTGTTTTTT
TRBD1,TRBJ2-1,-,TRBV27,CASKQGPYNEQFF,TGTGCCAGTAAACAGGGGCCCTACAATGAGCAGTTCTTC
-,TRBJ1-1,-,TRBV9,CASSVQSSQAEAFF,TGTGCCAGCAGCGTCCAATCTTCTCAGGCTGAAGCTTTCTTT
-,TRBJ1-2,-,TRBV19,CASSSGINYGYTF,TGTGCCAGTAGCTCAGGGATTAACTATGGCTACACCTTC
TRBD1,TRBJ2-4,-,TRBV5-1,CASSLGGQGAGIQYF,TGCGCCAGCAGCTTAGGGGGACAGGGGGCAGGCATTCAGTACTTC
TRBD1,TRBJ1-2,-,TRBV3-1/TRBV3-2,CASSRTDGQGTYGYTF,TGTGCCAGCAGCCGAACAGATGGACAGGGAACCTATGGCTACACCTTC
-,TRBJ1-2,-,TRBV6-5,CASNQGGGYNGYTF,TGTGCCAGCAACCAGGGCGGTGGCTATAATGGCTACACCTTC
TRBD2,TRBJ2-5,-,TRBV19,CASSPLAGGETQYF,TGTGCCAGTAGTCCACTAGCGGGAGGAGAGACCCAGTACTTC
TRBD1,TRBJ1-3,-,TRBV6-5,CASKPGQAINTIYF,TGTGCCAGCAAACCAGGACAGGCGATAAACACCATATATTTT
TRBD2,TRBJ2-5,-,TRBV9,CASSVGALAGGQETQYF,TGTGCCAGCAGCGTAGGCGCGCTAGCGGGGGGCCAAGAGACCCAGTACTTC
TRBD2,TRBJ2-3,-,TRBV9,CASSVITSGNTDTQYF,TGTGCCAGCAGCGTAATAACTAGCGGGAACACAGATACGCAGTATTTT
-,TRBJ2-7,-,TRBV19,CASSLTSSEQYF,TGTGCCAGTAGCCTTACTAGTTCCGAGCAGTACTTC
TRBD2,TRBJ2-7,few,TRBV5-6,CASSFSGSYEQYF,TGTGCCAGCAGCTTTAGCGGGAGCTACGAGCAGTACTTC
TRBD1,TRBJ2-2,-,TRBV19,CASSMFRGQGTGELFF,TGTGCCAGTAGTATGTTCAGGGGGCAGGGCACCGGGGAGCTGTTTTTT
-,TRBJ1-2,-,TRBV6-2/TRBV6-3,CASSLQAQTFVYGYTF,TGTGCCAGCAGTCTTCAGGCCCAAACCTTCGTCTATGGCTACACCTTC
TRBD1,TRBJ2-2,-,TRBV2,CASRRQGWNTGELFF,TGTGCCAGCAGGAGACAGGGTTGGAACACCGGGGAGCTGTTTTTT
-,TRBJ2-7,-,TRBV3-1/TRBV3-2,CASSQDSARGVEQYF,TGTGCCAGCAGCCAAGATTCAGCGAGAGGCGTCGAGCAGTACTTC
TRBD1,TRBJ1-2,few,TRBV27,CASSAYRGHGYTF,TGTGCCAGCAGTGCCTACAGGGGGCATGGCTACACCTTC
TRBD1,TRBJ1-4,few,TRBV7-9,CASSTGGVYEKLFF,TGTGCCAGCAGCACAGGGGGCGTGTATGAAAAACTGTTTTTT
TRBD1,TRBJ2-1,-,TRBV5-1,CASSWGTGEGYNEQFF,TGCGCCAGCAGCTGGGGGACAGGGGAGGGCTACAATGAGCAGTTCTTC
-,TRBJ1-5,few,TRBV28,CASRNQGTFNQPQHF,TGTGCCAGCAGGAACCAGGGGACCTTCAATCAGCCCCAGCATTTT
-,TRBJ2-7,-,TRBV21-1,CASSRPTGGSYEQYF,TGTGCCAGCAGCCGACCTACAGGGGGCTCCTACGAGCAGTACTTC